This TCR beta chain was captured in a study of blood T cell repertoires in COVID-19. In the study overall: The United States, Italy and Spain provided the acute and convalescent COVID-19 samples.

Data came from immunoSEQ multiplex PCR; TCRdb stores just in-frame clones and leaves some out. The repertoire holds around 400,000 clones, with 90% to 95% as singletons. This CDR3 contains 18 residues. Germline V gene sequence: CDR1 LNHDA, CDR2 SQIVND (reference sequence). V lost 3 bases, J lost 0 bases, and 10 bases stayed unmatched. The sample comprised PBMCs or T cells enriched from blood (not recorded which). The sequence was collected from a woman aged 40 to 55 who had been exposed to COVID-19. The chain has TRBV19 and TRBJ1-2; 10 bases line up with TRBD1. CDR3 sequence: CASSIDLGQGLANYGYTF. The CDR3 coding sequence is TGTGCCAGTAGTATCGACCTGGGACAGGGGTTAGCTAACTATGGCTACACCTTC.